This is a list of T cell receptor beta chains from one sample in a study of tumor-infiltrating lymphocytes in oesophageal squamous cell carcinoma. Each CDR3 protein is one row after TCRdb ran MiXCR on the PCR reads. This sample has roughly 9,000 distinct CDR3 sequences, with 55% to 80% found just once. Sequencing was done on a sample of esophageal tumor tissue. These receptors were obtained from a female donor with esophageal squamous cell carcinoma. The CDR3 runs from the conserved cysteine through the conserved F or W. D genes are given only for firm matches. Expanded clones are given a class, and other clones once, few, many or no size at all.

V gene	clone size	CDR3 length	J gene	D gene	CDR3 protein	CDR3 DNA
TRBV10-1	large	14	TRBJ2-1	-	CASSEAQGEHEQFF	TGCGCCAGCAGTGAGGCCCAGGGTGAACATGAGCAGTTCTTC
TRBV7-3	-	13	TRBJ2-3	-	CASRAVTSDTQYF	TGTGCCAGCAGGGCAGTAACGTCAGATACGCAGTATTTT
TRBV5-1	few	12	TRBJ2-1	-	CASSLAGNEQFF	TGCGCCAGCAGCTTGGCCGGCAATGAGCAGTTCTTC
TRBV5-1	large	15	TRBJ2-1	TRBD2	CASSLGTSTYNEQFF	TGCGCCAGCAGCTTGGGGACTAGCACCTACAATGAGCAGTTCTTC
TRBV5-1	once	14	TRBJ2-5	-	CASSLRAEQETQYF	TGCGCCAGCAGCTTGAGGGCAGAACAAGAGACCCAGTACTTC
TRBV12-3/TRBV12-4	-	15	TRBJ2-1	-	CASSLLGGRGGEQFF	TGTGCCAGCAGTTTACTTGGCGGGAGAGGGGGTGAGCAGTTCTTC
TRBV4-1	-	15	TRBJ2-1	-	CASSQERDSYNEQFF	TGCGCCAGCAGCCAAGAACGGGACTCCTACAATGAGCAGTTCTTC
TRBV20-1	-	14	TRBJ1-1	-	CSASQAGVYNEQFF	TGCAGTGCTAGTCAAGCGGGGGTGTACAATGAGCAGTTCTTT
TRBV24-1	medium-sized	12	TRBJ2-3	TRBD2	CATSSGTDTQYF	TGTGCTACTTCTAGCGGGACAGATACGCAGTATTTT
TRBV7-2	-	14	TRBJ2-3	-	CASSLDGGPDTQYF	TGTGCCAGCAGCTTAGACGGAGGCCCAGATACGCAGTATTTT
TRBV7-2	-	13	TRBJ2-5	TRBD2	CASSSGGQETQYF	TGTGCCAGCAGCTCGGGGGGGCAAGAGACCCAGTACTTC
TRBV7-6	-	14	TRBJ2-7	-	CASSLRGNLGEQYF	TGTGCCAGCAGCCTCAGGGGTAACCTGGGGGAGCAGTACTTC
TRBV7-8	once	15	TRBJ2-7	-	CASSLYAQGNYEQYF	TGTGCCAGCAGCTTGTATGCCCAGGGTAACTACGAGCAGTACTTC